The entry below describes one T cell receptor beta chain. Its antigen is not known. Measured with immunoSEQ multiplex PCR; TCRdb has only the in-frame clones, and not every one. The sample shows 7,000 to 9,500 clones, around nine tenths of them seen only once. Padova, Helsinki and Shinshu hematology units supplied the CD4+ T-LGLL patients. The data derive from a study of STAT5B mutations in CD4+ large granular lymphocyte leukemia. The study, taken as a whole, reports: 8/27 top patient clones versus 2/35 control clones were TRBV06-family. No patients shared main leukemic clonotypes, though less than 30% appeared at low frequency elsewhere. Without putative leukemic clones, patient CD4-sorted repertoires remained more clonal than healthy CD4+ repertoires.

The CDR3 runs to 16 residues. The ends lost 3 bases at V and 6 bases at J; junction bases unmatched: 11. The germline gives CDR1 SGDLS, CDR2 YYNGEE. This TCR derives from a woman in her sixties or seventies with CD4+ T-cell large granular lymphocyte leukemia. The sequenced material came from PBMCs. The J gene is TRBJ2-1, the V gene TRBV9, with TRBD2 matching 8 bases. CDR3 protein: CASSAQGGGSSNEQFF. In nucleotides, the CDR3 is TGTGCCAGCAGCGCCCAGGGCGGGGGGAGCAGCAATGAGCAGTTCTTC.